This T cell receptor beta chain was retrieved from a study of cytomegalovirus exposure and HLA in healthy donors. Primers included in the PCR were 60 Vbeta and 13 Jbeta primers. The method was immunoSEQ multiplex PCR; TCRdb's version includes in-frame clones alone and lacks a portion of them. The table records roughly 120,000 clones, roughly four fifths of them present only once. The CDR3 covers 15 residues. Trimming took 2 bases from V and 4 from J, leaving 17 bases between them. Germline V gene sequence: CDR1 GTSNPN, CDR2 SVGIG (reference sequence). The V call is TRBV30, the J call TRBJ2-5; D is uncertain. The receptor comes from a woman aged 40 to 55 in good health and CMV-seropositive. What was sequenced was PBMCs. The CDR3: CAWSFSGFAGETQYF. In DNA form, the CDR3 reads TGTGCCTGGAGTTTCTCCGGGTTTGCTGGAGAGACCCAGTACTTC.